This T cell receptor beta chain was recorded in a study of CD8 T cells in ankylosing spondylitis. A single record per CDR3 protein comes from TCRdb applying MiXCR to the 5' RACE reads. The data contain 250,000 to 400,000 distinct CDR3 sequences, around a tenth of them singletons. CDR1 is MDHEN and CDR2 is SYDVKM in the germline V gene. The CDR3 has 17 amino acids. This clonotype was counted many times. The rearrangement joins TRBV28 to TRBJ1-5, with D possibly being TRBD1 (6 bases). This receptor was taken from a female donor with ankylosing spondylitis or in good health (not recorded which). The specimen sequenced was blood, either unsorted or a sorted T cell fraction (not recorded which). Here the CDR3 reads CATFVGRGKWANQPQHF. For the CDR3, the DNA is TGTGCTACCTTTGTCGGGAGGGGGAAGTGGGCCAATCAGCCCCAGCATTTT.